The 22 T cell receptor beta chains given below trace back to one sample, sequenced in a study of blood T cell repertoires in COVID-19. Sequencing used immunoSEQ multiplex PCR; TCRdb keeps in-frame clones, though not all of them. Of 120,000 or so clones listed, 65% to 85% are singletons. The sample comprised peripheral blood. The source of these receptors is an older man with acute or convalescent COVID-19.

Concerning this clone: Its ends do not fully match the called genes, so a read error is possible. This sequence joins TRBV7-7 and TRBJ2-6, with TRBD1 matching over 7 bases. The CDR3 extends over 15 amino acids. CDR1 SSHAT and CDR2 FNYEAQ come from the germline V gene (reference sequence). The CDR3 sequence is CASSPGGSGANVLTF. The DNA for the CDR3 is TGTGCTAGCAGCCCAGGGGGCTCTGGGGCCAACGTCCTGACTTTC.

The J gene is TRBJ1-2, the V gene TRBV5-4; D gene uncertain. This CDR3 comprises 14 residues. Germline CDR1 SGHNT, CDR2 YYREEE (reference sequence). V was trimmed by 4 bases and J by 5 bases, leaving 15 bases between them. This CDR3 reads CASSVGQVEYGYTF. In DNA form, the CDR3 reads TGTGCCAGCAGCGTTGGGCAGGTTGAATATGGCTACACCTTC.

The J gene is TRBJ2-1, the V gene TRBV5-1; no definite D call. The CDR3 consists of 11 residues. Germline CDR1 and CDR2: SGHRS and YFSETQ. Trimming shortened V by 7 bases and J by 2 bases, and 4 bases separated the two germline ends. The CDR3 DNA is TGCGCCAGCCGGGCCTACAATGAGCAGTTCTTC. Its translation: CASRAYNEQFF. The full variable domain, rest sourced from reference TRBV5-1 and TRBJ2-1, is KAGVTQTPRYLIKTRGQQVTLSCSPISGHRSVSWYQQTPGQGLQFLFEYFSETQRNKGNFPGRFSGRQFSNSRSEMNVSTLELGDSALYLCASRAYNEQFFGPGTRLTVL.

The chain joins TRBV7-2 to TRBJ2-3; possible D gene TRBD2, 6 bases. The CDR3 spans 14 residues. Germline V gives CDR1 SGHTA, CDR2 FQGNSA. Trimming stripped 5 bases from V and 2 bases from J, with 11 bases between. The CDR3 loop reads CASSRAGYTDTQYF. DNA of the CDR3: TGTGCCAGCAGCAGGGCGGGGTACACAGATACGCAGTATTTT. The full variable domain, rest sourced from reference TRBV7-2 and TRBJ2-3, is GAGVSQSPSNKVTEKGKDVELRCDPISGHTALYWYRQSLGQGLEFLIYFQGNSAPDKSGLPSDRFSAERTGGSVSTLTIQRTQQEDSAVYLCASSRAGYTDTQYFGPGTRLTVL.

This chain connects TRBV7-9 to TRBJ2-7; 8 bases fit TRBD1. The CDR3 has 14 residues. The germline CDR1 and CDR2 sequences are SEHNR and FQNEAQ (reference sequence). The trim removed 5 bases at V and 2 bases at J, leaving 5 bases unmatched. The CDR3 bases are TGTGCCAGCAGCCCTCGACAGGGGACCTACGAGCAGTACTTC. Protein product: CASSPRQGTYEQYF.

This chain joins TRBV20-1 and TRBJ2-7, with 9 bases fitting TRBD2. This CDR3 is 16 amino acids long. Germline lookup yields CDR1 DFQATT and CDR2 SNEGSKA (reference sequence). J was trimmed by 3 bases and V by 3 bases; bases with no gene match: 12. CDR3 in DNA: TGCAGTGCTAGTAACCCCCGTAGCGGGGGTGTCTACGAGCAGTACTTC. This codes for CSASNPRSGGVYEQYF.

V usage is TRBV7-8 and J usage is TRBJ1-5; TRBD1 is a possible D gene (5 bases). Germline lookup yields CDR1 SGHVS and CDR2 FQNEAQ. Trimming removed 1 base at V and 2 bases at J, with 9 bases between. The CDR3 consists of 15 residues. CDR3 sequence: CASSLEGMGNQPQHF. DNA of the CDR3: TGTGCCAGCAGCTTAGAGGGGATGGGCAATCAGCCCCAGCATTTT.

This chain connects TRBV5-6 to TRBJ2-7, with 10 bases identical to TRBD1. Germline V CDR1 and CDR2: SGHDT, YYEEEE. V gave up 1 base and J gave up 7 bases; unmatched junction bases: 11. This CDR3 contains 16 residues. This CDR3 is CASSLKPGQGSNEQYF. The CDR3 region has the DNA TGTGCCAGCAGCTTGAAGCCGGGACAGGGGTCGAATGAGCAGTACTTC.

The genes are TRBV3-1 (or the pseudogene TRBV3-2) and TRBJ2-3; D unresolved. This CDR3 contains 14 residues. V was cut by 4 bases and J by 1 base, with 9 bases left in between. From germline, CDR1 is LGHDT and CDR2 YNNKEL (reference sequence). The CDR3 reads CASSRFQGTDTQYF. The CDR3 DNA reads TGTGCCAGCAGCCGATTTCAGGGCACAGATACGCAGTATTTT.

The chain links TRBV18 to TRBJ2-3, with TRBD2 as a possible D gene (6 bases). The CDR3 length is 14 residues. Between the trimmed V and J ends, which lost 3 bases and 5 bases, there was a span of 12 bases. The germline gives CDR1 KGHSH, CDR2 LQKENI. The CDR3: CASSPPTRIDTQYF. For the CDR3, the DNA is TGTGCCAGCTCACCTCCGACTAGGATAGATACGCAGTATTTT.

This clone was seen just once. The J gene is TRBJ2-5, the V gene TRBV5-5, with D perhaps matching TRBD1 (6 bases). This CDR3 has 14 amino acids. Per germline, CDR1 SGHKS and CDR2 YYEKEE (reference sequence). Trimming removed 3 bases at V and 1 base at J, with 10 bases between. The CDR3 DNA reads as TGTGCCAGCAGCTCCGGACAGATCCAAGAGACCCAGTACTTC. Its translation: CASSSGQIQETQYF.

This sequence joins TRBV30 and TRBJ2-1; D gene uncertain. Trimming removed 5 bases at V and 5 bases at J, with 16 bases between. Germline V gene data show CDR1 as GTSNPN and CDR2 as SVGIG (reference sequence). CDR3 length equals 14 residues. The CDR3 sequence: CAWLPDYYNNEQFF. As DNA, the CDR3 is TGTGCCTGGCTTCCGGATTACTACAACAATGAGCAGTTCTTC.

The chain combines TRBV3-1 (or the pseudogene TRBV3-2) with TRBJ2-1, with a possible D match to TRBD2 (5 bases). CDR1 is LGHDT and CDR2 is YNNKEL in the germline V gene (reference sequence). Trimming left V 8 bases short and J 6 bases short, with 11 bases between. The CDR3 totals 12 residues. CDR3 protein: CASGEGSNEQFF. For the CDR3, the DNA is TGTGCCAGCGGTGAGGGCTCCAATGAGCAGTTCTTC.

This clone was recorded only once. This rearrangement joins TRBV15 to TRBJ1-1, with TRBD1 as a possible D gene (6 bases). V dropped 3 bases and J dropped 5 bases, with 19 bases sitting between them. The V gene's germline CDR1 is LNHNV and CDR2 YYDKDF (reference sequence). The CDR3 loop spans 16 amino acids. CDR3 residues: CATSRESTGTGTEAFF. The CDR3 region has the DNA TGTGCCACCAGCAGGGAGTCCACAGGGACGGGGACTGAAGCTTTCTTT.

As DNA, the CDR3 is TGTGCCAGCAGTGAATCACAGCCAGGAAGCTCCTACGAGCAGTACTTC. Translation: CASSESQPGSSYEQYF. This chain joins TRBV25-1 and TRBJ2-7; D not certain. The ends were cut back, 1 base at V and 0 bases at J, with 13 bases in the middle. In germline, CDR1 is MGHDK, CDR2 SYGVNS. This CDR3 is built from 16 residues.

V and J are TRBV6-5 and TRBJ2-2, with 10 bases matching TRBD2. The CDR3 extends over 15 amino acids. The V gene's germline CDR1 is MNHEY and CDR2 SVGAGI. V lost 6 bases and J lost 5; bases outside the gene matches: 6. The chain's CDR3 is CASSTLAGATGELFF. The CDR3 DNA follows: TGTGCCAGCAGCACCCTAGCGGGGGCTACCGGGGAGCTGTTTTTT.

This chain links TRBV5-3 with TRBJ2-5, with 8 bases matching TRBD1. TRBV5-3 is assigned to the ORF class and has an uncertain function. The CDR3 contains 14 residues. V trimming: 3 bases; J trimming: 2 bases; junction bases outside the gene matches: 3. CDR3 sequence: CARSSYRGQETQYF. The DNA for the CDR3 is TGTGCCAGAAGCTCGTACAGGGGGCAAGAGACCCAGTACTTC.

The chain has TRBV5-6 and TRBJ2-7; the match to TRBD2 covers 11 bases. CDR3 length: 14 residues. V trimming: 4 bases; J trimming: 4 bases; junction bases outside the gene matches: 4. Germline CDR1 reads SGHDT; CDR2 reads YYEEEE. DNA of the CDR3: TGTGCCAGCAGCACTGGGACTAGCGGATACGAGCAGTACTTC. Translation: CASSTGTSGYEQYF.

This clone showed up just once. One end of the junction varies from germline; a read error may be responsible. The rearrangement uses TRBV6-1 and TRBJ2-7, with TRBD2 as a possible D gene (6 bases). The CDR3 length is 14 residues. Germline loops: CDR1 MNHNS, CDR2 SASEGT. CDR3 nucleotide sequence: TGTGCCAGCAGTCAAGCGGGCGCCACCTACGAGCAGTACTTC. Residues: CASSQAGATYEQYF.

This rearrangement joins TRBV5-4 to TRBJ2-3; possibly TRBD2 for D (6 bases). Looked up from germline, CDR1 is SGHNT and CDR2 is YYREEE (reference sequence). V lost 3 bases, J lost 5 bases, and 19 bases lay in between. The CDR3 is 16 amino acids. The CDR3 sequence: CASSSRDPLGGDTQYF. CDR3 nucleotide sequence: TGTGCCAGCAGCTCCCGGGACCCCTTGGGAGGAGATACGCAGTATTTT. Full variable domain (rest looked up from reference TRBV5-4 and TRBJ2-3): ETGVTQSPTHLIKTRGQQVTLRCSSQSGHNTVSWYQQALGQGPQFIFQYYREEENGRGNFPPRFSGLQFPNYSSELNVNALELDDSALYLCASSSRDPLGGDTQYFGPGTRLTVL.

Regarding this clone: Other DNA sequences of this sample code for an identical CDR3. The CDR3 bases are TGTGCCAGCAGTTTATCAGGGGGCTCTGGAAACACCATATATTTT. It encodes CASSLSGGSGNTIYF. The chain has TRBV28 and TRBJ1-3, with 7 positions matching TRBD1. The junction had 0 bases not matched to a gene; V was cut back by 1 base and J by 0 bases. Germline CDR1 is MDHEN and CDR2 is SYDVKM. The CDR3 is 15 amino acids.

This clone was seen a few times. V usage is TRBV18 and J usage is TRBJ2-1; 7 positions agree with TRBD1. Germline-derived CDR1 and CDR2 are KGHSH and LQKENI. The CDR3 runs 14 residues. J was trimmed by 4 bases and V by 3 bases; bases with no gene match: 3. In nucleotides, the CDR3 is TGTGCCAGCTCACCCCTGGGACAGTACAATGAGCAGTTCTTC. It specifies CASSPLGQYNEQFF. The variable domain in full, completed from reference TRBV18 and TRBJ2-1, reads NAGVMQNPRHLVRRRGQEARLRCSPMKGHSHVYWYRQLPEEGLKFMVYLQKENIIDESGMPKERFSAEFPKEGPSILRIQQVVRGDSAAYFCASSPLGQYNEQFFGPGTRLTVL.